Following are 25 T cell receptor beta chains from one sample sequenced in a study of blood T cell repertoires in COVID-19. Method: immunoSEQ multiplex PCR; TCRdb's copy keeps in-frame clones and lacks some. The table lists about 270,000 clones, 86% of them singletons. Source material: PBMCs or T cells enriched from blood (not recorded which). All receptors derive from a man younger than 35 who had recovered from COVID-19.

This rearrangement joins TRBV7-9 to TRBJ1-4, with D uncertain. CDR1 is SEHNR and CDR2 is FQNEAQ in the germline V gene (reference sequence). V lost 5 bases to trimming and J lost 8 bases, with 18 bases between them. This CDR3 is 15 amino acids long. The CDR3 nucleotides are TGTGCCAGCAGCCCCCTCACGGGGATTTGGGAAAAACTGTTTTTT. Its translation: CASSPLTGIWEKLFF. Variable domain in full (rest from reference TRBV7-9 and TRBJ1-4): DTGVSQNPRHKITKRGQNVTFRCDPISEHNRLYWYRQTLGQGPEFLTYFQNEAQLEKSRLLSDRFSAERPKGSFSTLEIQRTEQGDSAMYLCASSPLTGIWEKLFFGSGTQLSVL.

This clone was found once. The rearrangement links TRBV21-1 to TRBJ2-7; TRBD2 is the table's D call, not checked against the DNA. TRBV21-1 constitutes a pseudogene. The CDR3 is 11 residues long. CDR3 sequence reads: CASRPRRGEYF. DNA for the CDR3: TGTGCCAGCAGGCCCAGGCGGGGGGAATACTTC.

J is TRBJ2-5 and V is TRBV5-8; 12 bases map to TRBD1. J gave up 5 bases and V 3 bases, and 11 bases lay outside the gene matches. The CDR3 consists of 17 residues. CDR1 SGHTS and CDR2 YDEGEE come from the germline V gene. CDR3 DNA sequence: TGTGCCAGCAGCTCTGGGACAGGGGGCGCCTCAAGGGAGACCCAGTACTTC. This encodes CASSSGTGGASRETQYF.

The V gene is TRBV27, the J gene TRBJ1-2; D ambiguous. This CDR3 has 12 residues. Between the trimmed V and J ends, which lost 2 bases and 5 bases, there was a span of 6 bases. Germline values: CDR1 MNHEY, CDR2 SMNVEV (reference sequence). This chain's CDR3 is CASSLRGYGYTF. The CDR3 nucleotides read TGTGCCAGCAGTTTAAGAGGTTATGGCTACACCTTC.

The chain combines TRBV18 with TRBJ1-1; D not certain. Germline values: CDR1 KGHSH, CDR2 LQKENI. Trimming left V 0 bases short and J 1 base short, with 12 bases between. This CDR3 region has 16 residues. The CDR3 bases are TGTGCCAGCTCACCACCTGCGGGCACAAGGAACACTGAAGCTTTCTTT. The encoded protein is CASSPPAGTRNTEAFF.

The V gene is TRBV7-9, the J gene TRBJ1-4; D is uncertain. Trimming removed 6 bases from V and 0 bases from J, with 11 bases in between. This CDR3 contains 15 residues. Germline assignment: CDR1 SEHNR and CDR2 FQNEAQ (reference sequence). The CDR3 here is CASSPRTATNEKLFF. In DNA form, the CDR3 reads TGTGCCAGCAGTCCTCGGACTGCAACTAATGAAAAACTGTTTTTT.

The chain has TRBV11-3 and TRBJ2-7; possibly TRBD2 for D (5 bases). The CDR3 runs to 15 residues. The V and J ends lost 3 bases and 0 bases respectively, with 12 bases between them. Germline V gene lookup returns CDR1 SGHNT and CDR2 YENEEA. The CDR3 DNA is TGTGCCAGCAGCTTCCGACTATCGCGCTCCTACGAGCAGTACTTC. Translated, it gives CASSFRLSRSYEQYF.

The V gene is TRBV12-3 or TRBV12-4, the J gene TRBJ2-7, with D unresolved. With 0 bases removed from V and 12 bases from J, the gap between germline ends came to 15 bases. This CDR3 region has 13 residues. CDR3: CASSLARSRSLYF. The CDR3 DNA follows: TGTGCCAGCAGTTTAGCGCGGTCTCGGTCCCTGTACTTC.

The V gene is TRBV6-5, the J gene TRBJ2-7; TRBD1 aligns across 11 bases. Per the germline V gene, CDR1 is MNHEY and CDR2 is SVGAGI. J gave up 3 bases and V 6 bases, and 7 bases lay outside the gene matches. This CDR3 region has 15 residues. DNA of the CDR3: TGTGCCAGCAGGAGGGACAGGGGGATAGACTACGAGCAGTACTTC. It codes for CASRRDRGIDYEQYF.

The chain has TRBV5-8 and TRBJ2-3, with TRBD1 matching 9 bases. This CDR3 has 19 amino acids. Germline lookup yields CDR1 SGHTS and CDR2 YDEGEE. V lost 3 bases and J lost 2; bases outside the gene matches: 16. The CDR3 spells CASSYTRGTGTGYTDTQYF. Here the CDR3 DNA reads TGTGCCAGCAGCTATACACGCGGGACCGGGACAGGGTACACAGATACGCAGTATTTT.

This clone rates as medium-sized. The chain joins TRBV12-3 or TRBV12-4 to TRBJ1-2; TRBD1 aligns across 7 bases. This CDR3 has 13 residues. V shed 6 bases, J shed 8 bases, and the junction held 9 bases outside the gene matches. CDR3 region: CASSPSTGWGYTF. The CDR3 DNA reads TGTGCCAGCAGCCCTTCGACAGGGTGGGGCTACACCTTC.

CDR3 amino acids: CASSPGGVPPETQYF. The DNA for the CDR3 is TGTGCCAGCTCACCGGGCGGGGTCCCTCCAGAGACCCAGTACTTC. J is TRBJ2-5 and V is TRBV18; maybe TRBD2 (6 bases). CDR1 is KGHSH and CDR2 is LQKENI in the germline V gene. The CDR3 consists of 15 residues. The germline V and J ends were trimmed by 3 bases and 4 bases, with 15 bases remaining between them.

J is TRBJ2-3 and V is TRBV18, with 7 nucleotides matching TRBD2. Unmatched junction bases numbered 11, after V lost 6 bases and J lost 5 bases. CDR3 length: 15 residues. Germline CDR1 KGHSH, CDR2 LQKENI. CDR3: CASSGRLGGRDTQYF. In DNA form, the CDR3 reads TGTGCCAGCTCGGGACGTTTGGGAGGGCGAGATACGCAGTATTTT.

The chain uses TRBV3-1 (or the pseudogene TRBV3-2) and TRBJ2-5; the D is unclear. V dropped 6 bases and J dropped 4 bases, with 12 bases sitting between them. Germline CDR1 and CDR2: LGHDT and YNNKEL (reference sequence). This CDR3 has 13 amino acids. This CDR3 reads CASRIRAGETQYF. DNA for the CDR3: TGTGCCAGCAGGATCCGAGCTGGAGAGACCCAGTACTTC.

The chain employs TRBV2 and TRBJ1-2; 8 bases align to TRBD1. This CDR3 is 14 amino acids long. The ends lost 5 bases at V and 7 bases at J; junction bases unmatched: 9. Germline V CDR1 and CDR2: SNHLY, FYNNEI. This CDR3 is CASSFGQGVGGYTF. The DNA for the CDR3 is TGTGCCAGCAGTTTTGGACAGGGCGTGGGTGGCTACACCTTC. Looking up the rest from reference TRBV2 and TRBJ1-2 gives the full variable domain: EPEVTQTPSHQVTQMGQEVILRCVPISNHLYFYWYRQILGQKVEFLVSFYNNEISEKSEIFDDQFSVERPDGSNFTLKIRSTKLEDSAMYFCASSFGQGVGGYTFGSGTRLTVV.

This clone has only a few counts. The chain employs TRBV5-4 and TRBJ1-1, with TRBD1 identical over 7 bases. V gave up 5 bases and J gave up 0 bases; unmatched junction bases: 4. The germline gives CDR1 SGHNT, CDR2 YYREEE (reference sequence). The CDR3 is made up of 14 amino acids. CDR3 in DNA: TGTGCCAGCAGACTTGGACAGGTGAACACTGAAGCTTTCTTT. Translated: CASRLGQVNTEAFF.

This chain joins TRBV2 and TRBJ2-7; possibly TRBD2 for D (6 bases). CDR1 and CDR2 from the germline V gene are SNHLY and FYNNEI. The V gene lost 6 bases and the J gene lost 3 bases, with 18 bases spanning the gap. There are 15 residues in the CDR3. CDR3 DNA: TGTGCCAGCAGGGCCGTGTGGGGGGAAGGCTACGAGCAGTACTTC. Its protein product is CASRAVWGEGYEQYF.

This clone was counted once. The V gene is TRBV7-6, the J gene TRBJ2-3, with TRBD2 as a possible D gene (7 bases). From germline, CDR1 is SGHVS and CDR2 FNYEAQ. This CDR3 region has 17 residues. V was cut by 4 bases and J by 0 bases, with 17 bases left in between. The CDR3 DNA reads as TGTGCCAGCAGCTCAGCTAGGGGGGGGGCTAGCACAGATACGCAGTATTTT. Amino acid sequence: CASSSARGGASTDTQYF.

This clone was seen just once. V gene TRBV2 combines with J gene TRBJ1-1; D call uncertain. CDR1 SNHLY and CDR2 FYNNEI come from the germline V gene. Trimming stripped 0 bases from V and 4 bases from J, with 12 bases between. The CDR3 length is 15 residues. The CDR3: CASSEAKGVVTEAFF. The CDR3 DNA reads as TGTGCCAGCAGTGAAGCCAAGGGAGTTGTCACTGAAGCTTTCTTT.

CDR3 region: CASSPGTGADTQYF. The CDR3 DNA reads TGCGCCAGCAGCCCTGGGACAGGGGCAGATACGCAGTATTTT. The rearrangement joins TRBV4-1 to TRBJ2-3, with 10 nucleotides matching TRBD1. Per germline, CDR1 MGHRA and CDR2 YSYEKL. With 4 bases clipped from V and 4 bases from J, the junction kept 2 bases outside the gene matches. There are 14 residues in the CDR3.

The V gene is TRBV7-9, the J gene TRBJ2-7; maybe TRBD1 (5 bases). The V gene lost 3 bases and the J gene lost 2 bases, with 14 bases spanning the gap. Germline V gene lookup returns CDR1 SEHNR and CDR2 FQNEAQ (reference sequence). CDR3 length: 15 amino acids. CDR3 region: CASSFDRIAPYEQYF. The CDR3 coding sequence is TGTGCCAGCAGCTTTGACAGAATTGCTCCCTACGAGCAGTACTTC.

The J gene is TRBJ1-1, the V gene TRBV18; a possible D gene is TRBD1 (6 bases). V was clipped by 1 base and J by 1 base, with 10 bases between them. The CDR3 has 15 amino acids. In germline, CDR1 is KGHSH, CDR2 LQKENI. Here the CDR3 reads CASSPLNRENTEAFF. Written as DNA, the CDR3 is TGTGCCAGCTCACCACTGAACAGGGAGAACACTGAAGCTTTCTTT.

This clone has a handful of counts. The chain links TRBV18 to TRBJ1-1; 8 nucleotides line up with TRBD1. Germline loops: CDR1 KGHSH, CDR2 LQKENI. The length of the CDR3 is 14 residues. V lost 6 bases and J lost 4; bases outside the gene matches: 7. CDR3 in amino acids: CASSQGTGGTEAFF. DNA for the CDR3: TGTGCCAGCTCCCAGGGCACAGGGGGCACTGAAGCTTTCTTT. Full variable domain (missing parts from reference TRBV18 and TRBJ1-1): NAGVMQNPRHLVRRRGQEARLRCSPMKGHSHVYWYRQLPEEGLKFMVYLQKENIIDESGMPKERFSAEFPKEGPSILRIQQVVRGDSAAYFCASSQGTGGTEAFFGQGTRLTVV.

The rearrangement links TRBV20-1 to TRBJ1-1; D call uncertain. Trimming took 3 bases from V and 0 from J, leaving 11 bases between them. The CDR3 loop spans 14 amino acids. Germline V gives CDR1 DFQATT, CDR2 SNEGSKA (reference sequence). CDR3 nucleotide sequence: TGCAGTGCTAGTGTCAGGATCATGAACACTGAAGCTTTCTTT. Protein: CSASVRIMNTEAFF.

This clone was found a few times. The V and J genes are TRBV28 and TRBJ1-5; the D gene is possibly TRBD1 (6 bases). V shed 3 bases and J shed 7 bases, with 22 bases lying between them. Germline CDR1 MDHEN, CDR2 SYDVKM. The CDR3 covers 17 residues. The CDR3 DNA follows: TGTGCCAGCAGTTTGAGGCTCACTTCAGGGGTGAGACAGCCCCAGCATTTT. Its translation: CASSLRLTSGVRQPQHF.